The 27 T cell receptor beta chains presented below share a single source sample, sequenced in a study of radiation and T cells in renal cell carcinoma. Treatment given: 15 Gy SBRT to primary tumor, nephrectomy 4 weeks later. Profiled with immunoSEQ multiplex PCR; TCRdb holds only in-frame clones, not every one. The profile shows nearly 20,000 clones, less than 70% of them singletons. Sequenced material: tumor tissue, taken from a patient whose treatment included radiotherapy and nephrectomy. The receptors were sampled from a woman between 65 and 79 years old with renal cell carcinoma.

This clone has more than one count but fewer than ten. This specimen includes other DNA sequences encoding the same CDR3. The J gene is TRBJ1-6, the V gene TRBV11-2, with D unresolved. V lost 5 bases and J 9 bases, leaving 8 bases between the germline ends. The CDR3 spans 12 residues. Germline V gene sequence: CDR1 SGHAT, CDR2 FQNNGV. The DNA for the CDR3 is TGTGCCAGCAGCCCGCCGAGTTCACCCCTCCACTTT. Its protein is CASSPPSSPLHF. The full variable domain, rest sourced from reference TRBV11-2 and TRBJ1-6, is EAGVAQSPRYKIIEKRQSVAFWCNPISGHATLYWYQQILGQGPKLLIQFQNNGVVDDSQLPKDRFSAERLKGVDSTLKIQPAKLEDSAVYLCASSPPSSPLHFGNGTRLTVT.

V and J are TRBV4-2 and TRBJ2-7, with TRBD2 matching 8 bases. With V trimmed by 0 bases and J by 2 bases, 9 bases remained unmatched. Per the germline V gene, CDR1 is LGHNA and CDR2 is YNFKEQ. The CDR3 runs 17 residues. The CDR3 coding sequence is TGTGCCAGCAGCCAAGAACCCTTAGCGGGGTCCACCTACGAGCAGTACTTC. It is translated as CASSQEPLAGSTYEQYF.

The genes are TRBV27 and TRBJ2-1, with D perhaps given as TRBD1 or TRBD2 (5 bases each). Germline V lookup: CDR1 MNHEY, CDR2 SMNVEV (reference sequence). Trimming took 7 bases from V and 6 from J, leaving 13 bases between them. This CDR3 contains 13 residues. The CDR3 is CASTQLGGNEQFF. The CDR3 coding sequence is TGTGCCAGCACTCAACTTGGGGGCAATGAGCAGTTCTTC.

The chain employs TRBV6-5 and TRBJ1-3; D possibly corresponds to TRBD1 (5 bases). This CDR3 is built from 13 residues. The V end lost 7 bases, the J end lost 3 bases, and 10 bases lay between the germline ends. The germline V gene has CDR1 MNHEY and CDR2 SVGAGI. Written as DNA, the CDR3 is TGTGCCAGCACTTCAGGGTATGGAAACACCATATATTTT. It yields the protein CASTSGYGNTIYF.

The rearrangement uses TRBV29-1 and TRBJ1-2, with 10 bases identical to TRBD1. Germline V gene data show CDR1 as SQVTM and CDR2 as ANQGSEA. The CDR3 consists of 15 residues. J lost 6 bases, V lost 5 bases, and 12 bases had no gene match. The CDR3 region has the DNA TGCAGCGTTCTCCGGGACAGGGGTCTTTGGGATGGCTACACCTTC. This gives the protein CSVLRDRGLWDGYTF.

This clone appeared a few times. J is TRBJ1-2 and V is TRBV5-1, with 11 bases fitting TRBD1. In germline, CDR1 is SGHRS, CDR2 YFSETQ. The V gene end was trimmed by 3 bases and the J gene end by 5 bases; junction bases not matched to a gene: 3. CDR3 size: 14 residues. Written as DNA, the CDR3 is TGCGCCAGCAGCTCGGGGACAGGGGGTTATGGCTACACCTTC. Translation gives CASSSGTGGYGYTF.

The rearrangement links TRBV6-5 to TRBJ2-3; maybe TRBD1 (6 bases). With 2 bases removed from V and 4 bases from J, the gap between germline ends came to 13 bases. There are 15 residues in the CDR3. From germline, CDR1 is MNHEY and CDR2 SVGAGI. CDR3 region: CASSYAGVFSDTQYF. In nucleotides, the CDR3 is TGTGCCAGCAGTTACGCAGGGGTGTTCTCAGATACGCAGTATTTT.

The genes are TRBV5-5 and TRBJ2-4; TRBD2 matches 12 bases. Germline V CDR1 and CDR2: SGHKS, YYEKEE (reference sequence). CDR3 length equals 17 residues. Losses at the gene ends were 4 bases for V and 1 base for J; bases not matched to a gene: 6. The DNA of the CDR3 is TGTGCCAGCAGCCCAAGCGGACTAGCGGGGGCCAAAAACATTCAGTACTTC. Translating it yields CASSPSGLAGAKNIQYF.

The chain links TRBV7-2 to TRBJ2-7; TRBD1 matches at 7 bases. V lost 5 bases to trimming and J lost 3 bases; unmatched junction nucleotides: 13. Looked up from germline, CDR1 is SGHTA and CDR2 is FQGNSA. The CDR3 loop spans 16 amino acids. As DNA, the CDR3 is TGTGCCAGCAGCCGTAGAGCCGGGACAGCCGTCTACGAGCAGTACTTC. Amino acids: CASSRRAGTAVYEQYF.

This chain connects TRBV2 to TRBJ1-2; tentative D call: TRBD1 (5 bases). This CDR3 spans 14 amino acids. Germline V gene lookup returns CDR1 SNHLY and CDR2 FYNNEI. V lost 6 bases and J lost 0, with 11 bases in between. The CDR3 reads CASRGDGSNYGYTF. CDR3 DNA sequence: TGTGCCAGCAGGGGGGATGGGTCTAACTATGGCTACACCTTC.

This chain uses TRBV30 with TRBJ1-3, with D possibly being TRBD1 (5 bases). CDR1 and CDR2 from the germline V gene are GTSNPN and SVGIG (reference sequence). V was shortened by 3 bases and J by 2 bases, with 17 bases between the two germline ends. This CDR3 has 16 residues. The DNA of the CDR3 is TGTGCCTGGAGCCCACCGGGGACTTACCCTGGAAACACCATATATTTT. Protein: CAWSPPGTYPGNTIYF. The full variable domain, in which reference TRBV30 and TRBJ1-3 provide the parts outside the CDR3, is SQTIHQWPATLVQPVGSPLSLECTVEGTSNPNLYWYRQAAGRGLQLLFYSVGIGQISSEVPQNLSASRPQDRQFILSSKKLLLSDSGFYLCAWSPPGTYPGNTIYFGEGSWLTVV.

This clone was seen only a few times. CDR3 sequence reads: CASSAGPDTQYF. CDR3 DNA: TGTGCCAGCAGTGCCGGGCCCGATACGCAGTATTTT. This chain uses TRBV9 with TRBJ2-3; D unclear. This CDR3 contains 12 residues. Germline V gene lookup returns CDR1 SGDLS and CDR2 YYNGEE. The V gene lost 5 bases and the J gene lost 6 bases, with 10 bases spanning the gap.

The chain combines TRBV15 with TRBJ1-5; D remains unclear. Germline V gene lookup returns CDR1 LNHNV and CDR2 YYDKDF (reference sequence). The CDR3 is 16 amino acids. V was shortened by 1 base and J by 7 bases, with 17 bases between the two germline ends. The CDR3 DNA reads as TGTGCCACCAGCAGAGCTTCCGCTGGAGGGAAGCAGCCCCAGCATTTT. It yields the protein CATSRASAGGKQPQHF. The full variable domain, completed using reference TRBV15 and TRBJ1-5, is DAMVIQNPRYQVTQFGKPVTLSCSQTLNHNVMYWYQQKSSQAPKLLFHYYDKDFNNEADTPDNFQSRRPNTSFCFLDIRSPGLGDTAMYLCATSRASAGGKQPQHFGDGTRLSIL.

The chain links TRBV11-1 to TRBJ1-1; D not certain. Germline-derived CDR1 and CDR2 are SGHAT and FQDESV (reference sequence). The CDR3 spans 14 residues. Deletions cut 1 base from V and 5 bases from J, with 11 bases between. The CDR3 sequence: CASSLDGSVTEAFF. DNA of the CDR3: TGTGCCAGCAGCTTAGATGGGTCAGTGACTGAAGCTTTCTTT.

This clone has just one count. The rearrangement joins TRBV23-1 to TRBJ2-7; D unclear. TRBV23-1 is reported as an ORF; its role is uncertain. CDR3 length: 11 residues. V was cut by 11 bases and J by 0 bases, with 8 bases left in between. CDR3 protein: CAETPSYEQYF. CDR3 coding DNA: TGCGCCGAGACACCCTCCTACGAGCAGTACTTC.

The gene calls are TRBV6-5 and TRBJ1-3; D perhaps matches TRBD1 (5 bases). Germline V lookup: CDR1 MNHEY, CDR2 SVGAGI. The CDR3 contains 14 residues. Trimming removed 4 bases from V and 0 bases from J, with 7 bases in between. CDR3 bases: TGTGCCAGCAGTTTCAGGGTCTCTGGAAACACCATATATTTT. As protein: CASSFRVSGNTIYF.

This sequence joins TRBV6-4 and TRBJ2-2; TRBD2 matches at 10 bases. V dropped 4 bases and J dropped 6; count of bases not matched to a gene: 8. The CDR3 covers 16 residues. Germline V CDR1 and CDR2: MRHNA, SNTAGT. The CDR3 DNA reads as TGTGCCAGCAGTGTCCTAGCGGGGGCCTCGTCCGGGGAGCTGTTTTTT. Translating it yields CASSVLAGASSGELFF.

The rearrangement links TRBV9 to TRBJ1-4; a weak D match, TRBD1 (6 bases). Trimming cost V 3 bases and J 2 bases, with 11 bases left between them. CDR3 length: 15 amino acids. CDR1 is SGDLS and CDR2 is YYNGEE in the germline V gene. As DNA, the CDR3 is TGTGCCAGCAGCGCCAGGGGAGGTACTAATGAAAAACTGTTTTTT. The encoded protein is CASSARGGTNEKLFF.

The table lists this clone with a count of one. The chain combines TRBV11-2 with TRBJ2-5; no reliable D call. V was cut by 3 bases and J by 6 bases, with 5 bases left in between. CDR3 length equals 11 residues. From germline, CDR1 is SGHAT and CDR2 FQNNGV. The CDR3 loop is CASSLGQTQYF. Here the CDR3 DNA reads TGTGCCAGCAGCTTGGGTCAGACCCAGTACTTC.

The rearrangement links TRBV5-6 to TRBJ2-3, with D hard to call. V gave up 1 base and J gave up 1 base, with 4 bases separating them. Germline CDR1 SGHDT, CDR2 YYEEEE. The CDR3 spans 13 residues. Here the CDR3 reads CASSLLGTDTQYF. In nucleotides, the CDR3 is TGTGCCAGCAGCTTGCTTGGCACAGATACGCAGTATTTT.

Within the sample, this clone is large. DNA of the CDR3: TGTGCCAGCAGTTCCCCCGTCGCCTACGAGCAGTACTTC. Encoded protein: CASSSPVAYEQYF. The J gene is TRBJ2-7, the V gene TRBV28; D gene ambiguous. The V end lost 4 bases, the J end lost 2 bases, and 9 bases lay between the germline ends. The length of the CDR3 is 13 residues. Germline lookup yields CDR1 MDHEN and CDR2 SYDVKM.

The chain joins TRBV27 to TRBJ2-3; weak D call: TRBD2 (6 bases). CDR1 and CDR2 from the germline V gene are MNHEY and SMNVEV (reference sequence). The V and J ends lost 5 bases and 6 bases respectively, with 21 bases between them. This CDR3 has 16 amino acids. Here the CDR3 DNA reads TGTGCCAGCAGTGTCGCCCGCGGGGCCTTCGTGGATACGCAGTATTTT. This gives the protein CASSVARGAFVDTQYF.

The chain carries TRBV11-2 and TRBJ2-7, with D perhaps matching TRBD1 (7 bases). The CDR3 has 15 amino acids. Trimming cost V 6 bases and J 2 bases, with 17 bases left between them. The germline CDR1 and CDR2 sequences are SGHAT and FQNNGV. CDR3 DNA: TGTGCCAGCAGTTGGCGGGGCGACAGGGCCTACGAGCAGTACTTC. Translation: CASSWRGDRAYEQYF.

This chain uses TRBV6-5 with TRBJ2-4; D is uncertain. The germline V gene has CDR1 MNHEY and CDR2 SVGAGI. The V gene lost 5 bases and the J gene lost 2 bases, with 7 bases spanning the gap. There are 13 residues in the CDR3. CDR3 in DNA: TGTGCCAGCAGTCTCGTGACCAAAAACATTCAGTACTTC. Translated, it gives CASSLVTKNIQYF.

This clone occurred a few times. The genes are TRBV2 and TRBJ1-2, with a tentative D call TRBD1 (5 bases). Trimming removed 4 bases from V and 3 bases from J, with 12 bases in between. There are 14 residues in the CDR3. CDR1 SNHLY and CDR2 FYNNEI come from the germline V gene. The CDR3 region has the DNA TGTGCCAGCAGTGTGATCGGGACGGACTATGGCTACACCTTC. Residues: CASSVIGTDYGYTF. The whole variable domain, remainder taken from reference TRBV2 and TRBJ1-2, is EPEVTQTPSHQVTQMGQEVILRCVPISNHLYFYWYRQILGQKVEFLVSFYNNEISEKSEIFDDQFSVERPDGSNFTLKIRSTKLEDSAMYFCASSVIGTDYGYTFGSGTRLTVV.

The CDR3 DNA is TGTGCCAGCAGTTACTCGAAAACCCGGGACAGGTGGGAGTTCTTC. It yields the protein CASSYSKTRDRWEFF. V gene TRBV6-5 combines with J gene TRBJ2-1; 8 bases are a match to TRBD1. CDR1 and CDR2 from the germline V gene are MNHEY and SVGAGI. V trimming: 0 bases; J trimming: 14 bases; junction bases outside the gene matches: 12. The CDR3 loop spans 15 amino acids.

V usage is TRBV6-4 and J usage is TRBJ1-2; D remains unclear. CDR3 size: 16 residues. Trimming pared 0 bases from V and 4 bases from J, leaving 15 bases between. Germline CDR1 reads MRHNA; CDR2 reads SNTAGT. CDR3 in DNA: TGTGCCAGCAGTGACTCGTTCAACGGCTGGGTCTATGGCTACACCTTC. Protein sequence: CASSDSFNGWVYGYTF.